Here is one TCR beta chain with its context. V was cut by 5 bases and J by 4 bases, with 11 bases left in between. Germline CDR1 is SQVTM and CDR2 is ANQGSEA. The CDR3 is made up of 12 amino acids. Original methodology: It was from reference gene primer amplification that nucleated cell counts were estimated. The table came from immunoSEQ multiplex PCR; TCRdb's copy has only in-frame clones and leaves some out. V, J and clone size reflect that table, while D and trimming were determined from the DNA. The sample holds over 150,000 clones, 65% to 90% seen once. The data were obtained in a study of blood T cell repertoires in COVID-19. Whole-study context: Nucleic acid was either cDNA or gDNA, and it came from T cells, B-cell-depleted T cells, or PBMCs.

Material: peripheral blood. This chain connects TRBV29-1 to TRBJ1-2; D may be TRBD1 (5 bases). This TCR was sampled from a man in his fifties or sixties with active or convalescent COVID-19. The DNA of the CDR3 is TGCAGCGTTCAGGGTACCCGCTATGGCTACACCTTC. It codes for CSVQGTRYGYTF.